The clone carrying this T cell receptor beta chain has at least ten counts. Its antigen is unidentified. This sample is part of a study of T-cell reconstitution after alpha-beta-depleted transplantation in children. Study conclusions and caveats: Several hundred expanded graft clones reportedly were the source of alpha-beta T cells about two months after transplant. Fresh T-cell production supplied most of the T-cell counts and diversity seen one year after transplant. From surviving recipient T cells and thymic progenitors came the high day-60 TCRbeta diversity observed in some patients.

During its preparation, the TCRbeta library received unique molecular identifiers. TCRdb independently ran MiXCR on the PCR reads; one entry per CDR3 protein. The sample consists of about 230,000 distinct CDR3 sequences, 11% of them appearing once. Germline loops: CDR1 SGHVS, CDR2 FQNEAQ. There are 14 residues in the CDR3. Trimming left V 0 bases short and J 6 bases short, with 9 bases between. This material consisted of PBMCs, taken before TCRalphabeta/CD19-depleted stem cell transplant. The rearrangement uses TRBV7-8 and TRBJ2-1; D gene ambiguous. This receptor was taken from a child in the first two years of life with acute myeloid leukemia, due to receive a stem cell transplant. In DNA form, the CDR3 reads TGTGCCAGCAGCTTAGCGATACCGAGCAATGAGCAGTTCTTC. It translates to CASSLAIPSNEQFF. Full variable domain (missing parts from reference TRBV7-8 and TRBJ2-1): GAGVSQSPRYKVAKRGQDVALRCDPISGHVSLFWYQQALGQGPEFLTYFQNEAQLDKSGLPSDRFFAERPEGSVSTLKIQRTQQEDSAVYLCASSLAIPSNEQFFGPGTRLTVL.